The 27 T cell receptor beta chains below were found in one sample sequenced in a study of blood T cell repertoires in COVID-19. Generated by immunoSEQ multiplex PCR, the TCRdb table keeps only in-frame clones and is missing some. The repertoire includes some 160,000 clones, 83% of them detected once, and 15% to 20% sits in the top ten. The source material was peripheral blood. All receptors come from a woman aged 70-85 years who had recovered from COVID-19.

The chain couples TRBV19 to TRBJ2-2; 12 bases align to TRBD2. This CDR3 has 18 residues. Germline lookup yields CDR1 LNHDA and CDR2 SQIVND (reference sequence). V shed 3 bases and J 5 bases; nucleotides not matched to a gene: 10. For the CDR3, the DNA is TGTGCCAGTAGTATGCCGGCTAGCGGGAGGGCCTGGACCGGGGAGCTGTTTTTT. The encoded protein is CASSMPASGRAWTGELFF.

In DNA, the CDR3 is TGTGCCAGCAGGGTCACAGGAGATCAGCCCCAGCATTTT. This codes for CASRVTGDQPQHF. The gene calls are TRBV6-5 and TRBJ1-5; D is possibly TRBD1 (5 bases). The germline V gene encodes CDR1 MNHEY and CDR2 SVGAGI. Between the trimmed V and J ends, which lost 6 bases and 5 bases, there was a span of 11 bases. CDR3 length equals 13 residues.

This chain connects TRBV7-9 to TRBJ1-2; 9 nucleotides line up with TRBD1. Per germline, CDR1 SEHNR and CDR2 FQNEAQ (reference sequence). This CDR3 has 18 amino acids. The V gene end was trimmed by 5 bases and the J gene end by 4 bases; junction bases not matched to a gene: 17. CDR3 nucleotide sequence: TGTGCCAGCAGCCGAAGACCCCGGGACAGGGAAACCCCCTATGGCTACACCTTC. The encoded protein is CASSRRPRDRETPYGYTF.

This rearrangement joins TRBV5-1 to TRBJ2-2; a possible D gene is TRBD2 (6 bases). This CDR3 has 15 residues. Trimming removed 4 bases at V and 3 bases at J, with 13 bases between. Germline values: CDR1 SGHRS, CDR2 YFSETQ. CDR3 sequence (DNA): TGCGCCAGCAGCCCCGGAGGGGTGGACACCGGGGAGCTGTTTTTT. This encodes CASSPGGVDTGELFF. The full variable domain, rest sourced from reference TRBV5-1 and TRBJ2-2, is KAGVTQTPRYLIKTRGQQVTLSCSPISGHRSVSWYQQTPGQGLQFLFEYFSETQRNKGNFPGRFSGRQFSNSRSEMNVSTLELGDSALYLCASSPGGVDTGELFFGEGSRLTVL.

The rearrangement links TRBV5-1 to TRBJ2-3, with unresolved D. Germline V lookup: CDR1 SGHRS, CDR2 YFSETQ. The CDR3 spans 14 residues. Trimming stripped 1 base from V and 2 bases from J, with 8 bases between. CDR3 residues: CASSLTAVTDTQYF. The CDR3 DNA follows: TGCGCCAGCAGCTTGACGGCGGTCACAGATACGCAGTATTTT.

The count of this clone is one. The CDR3 protein is CASSQAVAGYNEQFF. The CDR3 nucleotides read TGTGCCAGCAGCCAAGCGGTTGCGGGATACAATGAGCAGTTCTTC. The chain uses TRBV3-1 (or the pseudogene TRBV3-2) and TRBJ2-1; maybe TRBD2 (6 bases). The V gene lost 1 base and the J gene lost 4 bases, with 11 bases spanning the gap. The length of the CDR3 is 15 residues. Germline CDR1 LGHDT, CDR2 YNNKEL (reference sequence).

The chain links TRBV30 to TRBJ2-7; TRBD2 might be the D (9 bases). The ends were cut back, 5 bases at V and 1 base at J, with 33 bases in the middle. CDR1 and CDR2 from the germline V gene are GTSNPN and SVGIG (reference sequence). The CDR3 contains 20 residues. Here the CDR3 reads CAWQTQTGVLSGGLSYEQYF. Here the CDR3 DNA reads TGTGCCTGGCAGACCCAGACAGGGGTCTTGAGCGGGGGGCTTTCCTACGAGCAGTACTTC.

The rearrangement links TRBV3-1 (or the pseudogene TRBV3-2) to TRBJ2-5, with 7 positions matching TRBD2. V gave up 4 bases and J gave up 3 bases; unmatched junction bases: 2. Germline CDR1 reads LGHDT; CDR2 reads YNNKEL (reference sequence). The CDR3 covers 13 residues. In DNA form, the CDR3 reads TGTGCCAGCAGCCTCGGGGGGAAAGAGACCCAGTACTTC. This gives the protein CASSLGGKETQYF.

The chain is built from TRBV7-2 and TRBJ2-2, with D tentatively TRBD2 (5 bases). This CDR3 is 14 amino acids long. Germline V gene data show CDR1 as SGHTA and CDR2 as FQGNSA. V dropped 3 bases and J dropped 7 bases, with 12 bases sitting between them. The CDR3 sequence is CASSLRTRDGELFF. CDR3 nucleotides: TGTGCCAGCAGCTTGAGGACCCGGGACGGGGAGCTGTTTTTT. Together with reference TRBV7-2 and TRBJ2-2, the CDR3 gives the full variable domain: GAGVSQSPSNKVTEKGKDVELRCDPISGHTALYWYRQSLGQGLEFLIYFQGNSAPDKSGLPSDRFSAERTGGSVSTLTIQRTQQEDSAVYLCASSLRTRDGELFFGEGSRLTVL.

V usage is TRBV27 and J usage is TRBJ1-2; the match to TRBD1 covers 7 bases. This CDR3 has 14 amino acids. The V gene's germline CDR1 is MNHEY and CDR2 SMNVEV (reference sequence). V trimming: 3 bases; J trimming: 6 bases; junction bases outside the gene matches: 7. CDR3 coding DNA: TGTGCCAGCAGTTTCTCCGACAGGGCTAATGGCTACACCTTC. It is translated as CASSFSDRANGYTF.

The chain links TRBV20-1 to TRBJ2-7, with 9 bases identical to TRBD2. V lost 3 bases to trimming and J lost 2 bases; unmatched junction nucleotides: 8. CDR3 length: 15 residues. Germline CDR1 and CDR2: DFQATT and SNEGSKA (reference sequence). CDR3 residues: CSASGGTSRTYEQYF. CDR3 sequence (DNA): TGCAGTGCTAGTGGCGGGACTAGCAGGACCTACGAGCAGTACTTC.

Here the CDR3 DNA reads TGTGCCAGCAGCCGCGGGGCTGCCCTAGGCTACGAGCAGTACTTC. Its translation: CASSRGAALGYEQYF. V gene TRBV3-1 (or the pseudogene TRBV3-2) combines with J gene TRBJ2-7, with a tentative D call TRBD2 (6 bases). V was cut by 4 bases and J by 3 bases, with 16 bases left in between. Germline values: CDR1 LGHDT, CDR2 YNNKEL (reference sequence). The CDR3 spans 15 residues.

The chain recombines TRBV7-2 with TRBJ2-7; D is unclear. Trimming shortened V by 5 bases and J by 1 base, and 15 bases separated the two germline ends. Germline CDR1 reads SGHTA; CDR2 reads FQGNSA. The CDR3 sequence is 15 residues long. The CDR3 sequence: CASSPPRGQSYEQYF. CDR3 DNA sequence: TGTGCCAGCAGCCCCCCACGTGGGCAGTCCTACGAGCAGTACTTC.

With respect to this clone: Other DNA variants within this sample encode the same CDR3. V and J are TRBV5-1 and TRBJ2-4; D call uncertain. V shed 0 bases and J shed 2 bases, with 6 bases lying between them. The germline V gene encodes CDR1 SGHRS and CDR2 YFSETQ. The CDR3 is 14 residues long. CDR3 in amino acids: CASSLGGPKNIQYF. The CDR3 DNA sequence: TGCGCCAGCAGCTTGGGAGGTCCCAAAAACATTCAGTACTTC.

CDR3 DNA sequence: TGTGCCAGTAGCCCGGGACTGATCTCTGGAAACACCATATATTTT. It codes for CASSPGLISGNTIYF. The chain combines TRBV19 with TRBJ1-3; D perhaps matches TRBD1 (5 bases). Looked up from germline, CDR1 is LNHDA and CDR2 is SQIVND (reference sequence). The length of the CDR3 is 15 residues. Trimming shortened V by 6 bases and J by 0 bases, and 12 bases separated the two germline ends.

The count of this clone is one. The chain links TRBV6-2 or TRBV6-3 to TRBJ1-5; D might be TRBD1 (5 bases). The CDR3 loop spans 15 amino acids. Germline loops: CDR1 MNHEY, CDR2 SVGEGT. V was trimmed by 2 bases and J by 6 bases, leaving 14 bases between them. CDR3 protein: CASSYHTLRGQPQHF. CDR3 bases: TGTGCCAGCAGTTACCACACATTAAGGGGTCAGCCCCAGCATTTT.

The chain couples TRBV7-2 to TRBJ2-5; no clear D. V lost 5 bases and J lost 5, with 12 bases in between. The length of the CDR3 is 13 residues. CDR1 and CDR2 from the germline V gene are SGHTA and FQGNSA. This chain's CDR3 is CASSPPPRETQYF. The CDR3 nucleotides are TGTGCCAGCAGCCCCCCTCCCCGGGAGACCCAGTACTTC.

V gene TRBV3-1 (or the pseudogene TRBV3-2) combines with J gene TRBJ1-4; no clear D gene. The V end was cut by 0 bases, the J end by 7 bases, with 15 bases between. The CDR3 is made up of 16 amino acids. CDR1 is LGHDT and CDR2 is YNNKEL in the germline V gene (reference sequence). The CDR3 region is CASSQDLGSGGEKLFF. Here the CDR3 DNA reads TGTGCCAGCAGCCAAGATTTGGGGAGCGGTGGTGAAAAACTGTTTTTT.

The rearrangement links TRBV5-6 to TRBJ2-5; D is unresolved. Germline CDR1 SGHDT, CDR2 YYEEEE. V lost 0 bases to trimming and J lost 7 bases, with 4 bases between them. This CDR3 is 11 amino acids long. Here the CDR3 reads CASSLAGTQYF. The CDR3 DNA sequence: TGTGCCAGCAGCTTGGCCGGGACCCAGTACTTC.

This rearrangement joins TRBV24-1 to TRBJ2-3; 9 positions match TRBD1. Trimming cost V 5 bases and J 3 bases; bases outside gene matches: 5. Germline V gives CDR1 KGHDR, CDR2 SFDVKD. This CDR3 spans 15 amino acids. CDR3 DNA sequence: TGTGCCACCAGTGTAGGGACAGGGTGGACAGATACGCAGTATTTT. Protein sequence: CATSVGTGWTDTQYF.

The chain links TRBV5-4 to TRBJ1-3, with D uncertain. This CDR3 has 14 residues. Germline-derived CDR1 and CDR2 are SGHNT and YYREEE (reference sequence). V lost 1 base to trimming and J lost 2 bases, with 7 bases between them. This CDR3 is CASSLLGAGNTIYF. The DNA for the CDR3 is TGTGCCAGCAGCTTGCTGGGCGCTGGAAACACCATATATTTT.

A word on this clone: Other DNA sequences in this specimen translate into the identical CDR3. V usage is TRBV27 and J usage is TRBJ1-2; perhaps TRBD1 as D (5 bases). The germline V gene encodes CDR1 MNHEY and CDR2 SMNVEV (reference sequence). Trimming removed 0 bases from V and 4 bases from J, with 6 bases in between. The CDR3 is 13 residues long. CDR3 sequence (DNA): TGTGCCAGCAGTTTATCTCAGGGCTATGGCTACACCTTC. Translated, it gives CASSLSQGYGYTF.

The V and J genes are TRBV30 and TRBJ1-1; D perhaps matches TRBD1 (5 bases). From germline, CDR1 is GTSNPN and CDR2 SVGIG (reference sequence). CDR3 length: 11 residues. Trimming removed 2 bases from V and 6 bases from J, with 7 bases in between. Written as DNA, the CDR3 is TGTGCCTGGAGTAAAGGGGCTGAAGCTTTCTTT. Residues: CAWSKGAEAFF.

The genes are TRBV5-1 and TRBJ1-2; 9 bases line up with TRBD1. Per germline, CDR1 SGHRS and CDR2 YFSETQ. With 6 bases clipped from V and 4 bases from J, the junction kept 10 bases outside the gene matches. The CDR3 is made up of 15 amino acids. CDR3 sequence (DNA): TGCGCCAGCACCACAGGGGGCGCATTAACCTATGGCTACACCTTC. This translates into CASTTGGALTYGYTF.

This chain links TRBV28 with TRBJ2-5; 12 nucleotides match TRBD2. Germline values: CDR1 MDHEN, CDR2 SYDVKM. J gave up 4 bases and V 3 bases, and 3 bases lay outside the gene matches. The CDR3 is 15 residues long. For the CDR3, the DNA is TGTGCCAGCAGTTTCGGACTAGCGGGACGAGAGACCCAGTACTTC. It codes for CASSFGLAGRETQYF. The complete variable domain, with remaining parts taken from reference TRBV28 and TRBJ2-5, reads DVKVTQSSRYLVKRTGEKVFLECVQDMDHENMFWYRQDPGLGLRLIYFSYDVKMKEKGDIPEGYSVSREKKERFSLILESASTNQTSMYLCASSFGLAGRETQYFGPGTRLLVL.

V is TRBV3-1 (or the pseudogene TRBV3-2) and J is TRBJ2-3; 7 bases fit TRBD2. CDR3 length: 15 residues. The germline V gene has CDR1 LGHDT and CDR2 YNNKEL (reference sequence). The ends lost 4 bases at V and 6 bases at J; junction bases unmatched: 10. The CDR3 nucleotides read TGTGCCAGCAGCCCCTGGGGCGGGAGCGCCGATACGCAGTATTTT. The encoded protein is CASSPWGGSADTQYF.

This chain connects TRBV28 to TRBJ2-1; the match to TRBD2 covers 8 bases. The germline gives CDR1 MDHEN, CDR2 SYDVKM. CDR3 length: 16 amino acids. Trimming at V came to 7 bases and at J to 0 bases, leaving 8 bases not matched to a gene. The CDR3 region is CASIPGGTRSYNEQFF. Here the CDR3 DNA reads TGTGCCAGCATCCCGGGGGGGACCCGCTCCTACAATGAGCAGTTCTTC. Complete variable domain (other parts from reference TRBV28 and TRBJ2-1): DVKVTQSSRYLVKRTGEKVFLECVQDMDHENMFWYRQDPGLGLRLIYFSYDVKMKEKGDIPEGYSVSREKKERFSLILESASTNQTSMYLCASIPGGTRSYNEQFFGPGTRLTVL.